This T cell receptor (beta chain) is from a study of blood T cells in healthy people across ages. A second roughly 6 to 11 cycle PCR used barcoded and J-beta primers. A tag from a template-switch adaptor with 12 random nucleotides marked each cDNA molecule. MiXCR, run by TCRdb on the 5' RACE reads, gives a single entry per CDR3 protein. The data contain about 1.5 million distinct CDR3 sequences, 35% to 45% of them singletons. The CDR3 totals 17 residues. Trimming took 1 base from V and 2 from J; bases not matched to a gene: 7. Germline V gene sequence: CDR1 SGHTA, CDR2 FQGNSA. Broader study findings: Compared with aged donors, long-lived donors showed fewer expanded clones, suggesting selection. Estimated diversity across one million T cells was deemed an underestimate.

In this sample, this clonotype turned up once. What it recognizes is unknown. The sequence came from a woman under 30 in good health. The chain is built from TRBV7-2 and TRBJ2-7; TRBD2 matches at 11 bases. Sequences were obtained from blood. The chain's CDR3 is CASSLVSLAGGPYEQYF. CDR3 DNA: TGTGCCAGCAGCTTAGTATCGCTAGCGGGAGGACCCTACGAGCAGTACTTC. Together with reference TRBV7-2 and TRBJ2-7, the CDR3 gives the full variable domain: GAGVSQSPSNKVTEKGKDVELRCDPISGHTALYWYRQSLGQGLEFLIYFQGNSAPDKSGLPSDRFSAERTGGSVSTLTIQRTQQEDSAVYLCASSLVSLAGGPYEQYFGPGTRLTVT.